These 24 T cell receptor beta chains were sequenced from one sample in a study of blood T cell repertoires in COVID-19. Libraries were prepared by immunoSEQ multiplex PCR; TCRdb keeps only in-frame clonotypes and omits some of them. Here the sample spans over 55,000 clones, approximately 83% being singletons. What was sequenced was peripheral blood. The receptors shown here come from a man aged 50-60 years with COVID-19, enrolled during active disease.

V gene TRBV5-1 combines with J gene TRBJ2-3; D is uncertain. CDR3 length: 12 residues. Germline values: CDR1 SGHRS, CDR2 YFSETQ. V gave up 0 bases and J gave up 11 bases, with 10 bases separating them. Written as DNA, the CDR3 is TGCGCCAGCAGCTTGGGTCCACCAGAGCAGTATTTT. Translation: CASSLGPPEQYF.

In nucleotides, the CDR3 is TGTGCCAGCAGCCCTAGACGGACTAGCGGGGGACCTAGGGAGCAGTACTTC. Protein sequence: CASSPRRTSGGPREQYF. The chain couples TRBV6-2 or TRBV6-3 to TRBJ2-7; TRBD2 matches at 13 bases. The CDR3 has 17 residues. The J segment lost 7 bases and the V segment lost 6 bases, leaving 15 bases of the junction unmatched. Per germline, CDR1 MNHEY and CDR2 SVGEGT.

This chain uses TRBV12-1 with TRBJ2-2; the D call in the table, TRBD2, was not verified against the DNA. TRBV12-1 is noted as a pseudogene. There are 17 residues in the CDR3. The CDR3 spells CASSAGPRDQNTGELFF. The CDR3 DNA reads as TGTGCCAGCAGCGCCGGTCCGCGGGACCAGAACACCGGGGAGCTGTTTTTT.

A remark on this clone: Other nucleotide sequences from this sample produce the same CDR3. The chain recombines TRBV5-1 with TRBJ2-3; D might be TRBD1 (6 bases). This CDR3 contains 15 residues. The V and J ends lost 0 bases and 1 base respectively, with 9 bases between them. Germline V gives CDR1 SGHRS, CDR2 YFSETQ. Here the CDR3 DNA reads TGCGCCAGCAGCTTGGCTGGGGGCCGCACAGATACGCAGTATTTT. This encodes CASSLAGGRTDTQYF.

The chain is built from TRBV7-3 and TRBJ1-2; D possibly corresponds to TRBD1 (5 bases). This CDR3 region has 14 residues. Looked up from germline, CDR1 is SGHTA and CDR2 is FQGTGA. V lost 0 bases to trimming and J lost 4 bases, with 9 bases between them. CDR3 region: CASSLTAGPYGYTF. DNA for the CDR3: TGTGCCAGCAGCTTAACGGCAGGGCCCTATGGCTACACCTTC.

This chain connects TRBV5-1 to TRBJ1-3; possible D gene TRBD1, 5 bases. Germline V gene data show CDR1 as SGHRS and CDR2 as YFSETQ. V gave up 4 bases and J gave up 4 bases, with 15 bases separating them. CDR3 length equals 15 residues. The chain's CDR3 is CASSPAGVSGNTIYF. CDR3 nucleotide sequence: TGCGCCAGCAGCCCCGCGGGGGTCTCCGGAAACACCATATATTTT.

The genes are TRBV10-3 and TRBJ2-1, with 12 bases that match TRBD2. The CDR3 extends over 22 amino acids. Germline loops: CDR1 ENHRY, CDR2 SYGVKD. V was pared by 0 bases and J by 0 bases, with 15 bases of the junction left unmatched. In nucleotides, the CDR3 is TGTGCCATCAGTGAGTCAGGACGCGCACTAGCGGGAGGCCGGAGCTCCTACAATGAGCAGTTCTTC. This sequence encodes CAISESGRALAGGRSSYNEQFF.

V usage is TRBV11-2 and J usage is TRBJ1-6; D call uncertain. This CDR3 region has 15 residues. Germline V gene data show CDR1 as SGHAT and CDR2 as FQNNGV. Trimming removed 1 base from V and 5 bases from J, with 9 bases in between. The DNA of the CDR3 is TGTGCCAGCAGCTTAGGAACGGTGAATAATTCACCCCTCCACTTT. Its protein is CASSLGTVNNSPLHF.

This clone has a single count. This chain uses TRBV27 with TRBJ1-3; D ambiguous. The CDR3 extends over 14 amino acids. CDR1 is MNHEY and CDR2 is SMNVEV in the germline V gene (reference sequence). Trimming pared 4 bases from V and 0 bases from J, leaving 7 bases between. The CDR3 loop is CASSSSGSGNTIYF. In nucleotides, the CDR3 is TGTGCCAGCAGTTCATCCGGCTCTGGAAACACCATATATTTT.

This chain joins TRBV4-3 and TRBJ2-3, with 8 bases lining up with TRBD1. V lost 0 bases to trimming and J lost 3 bases; unmatched junction nucleotides: 5. Germline V lookup: CDR1 LGHNA, CDR2 YSLEER. The CDR3 has 16 amino acids. The CDR3 reads CASSQDTGGKTDTQYF. CDR3 DNA: TGCGCCAGCAGCCAAGATACAGGGGGGAAGACAGATACGCAGTATTTT.

The chain employs TRBV10-3 and TRBJ2-5; 10 nucleotides agree with TRBD2. There are 14 residues in the CDR3. Unmatched junction bases numbered 4, after V lost 4 bases and J lost 5 bases. CDR1 and CDR2 from the germline V gene are ENHRY and SYGVKD. CDR3 in DNA: TGTGCCATCAGTGCACTAGCGGGAAGGGAGACCCAGTACTTC. Protein product: CAISALAGRETQYF.

In this sample, this clone turned up once. The CDR3 protein is CASSRSGTSGSYTGELFF. In DNA form, the CDR3 reads TGTGCCAGCAGCCGCTCCGGGACTAGCGGGAGTTATACCGGGGAGCTGTTTTTT. This sequence joins TRBV7-2 and TRBJ2-2, with 14 bases aligning to TRBD2. Trimming removed 5 bases from V and 5 bases from J; junction bases left unmatched: 10. This CDR3 region has 18 residues. Per the germline V gene, CDR1 is SGHTA and CDR2 is FQGNSA.

The rearrangement links TRBV18 to TRBJ2-1; 13 nucleotides match TRBD2. The junction had 7 bases not matched to a gene; V was cut back by 2 bases and J by 9 bases. Germline V gives CDR1 KGHSH, CDR2 LQKENI. The CDR3 totals 16 residues. This chain's CDR3 is CASSPLLAGGFGEQFF. The CDR3 DNA sequence: TGTGCCAGCTCACCATTACTAGCGGGAGGGTTTGGTGAGCAGTTCTTC. Full variable domain (rest looked up from reference TRBV18 and TRBJ2-1): NAGVMQNPRHLVRRRGQEARLRCSPMKGHSHVYWYRQLPEEGLKFMVYLQKENIIDESGMPKERFSAEFPKEGPSILRIQQVVRGDSAAYFCASSPLLAGGFGEQFFGPGTRLTVL.

The chain has TRBV27 and TRBJ2-3; 7 nucleotides align to TRBD2. This CDR3 has 15 amino acids. CDR1 is MNHEY, CDR2 SMNVEV, per germline (reference sequence). Unmatched junction bases numbered 10, after V lost 4 bases and J lost 6 bases. The DNA for the CDR3 is TGTGCCAGCAGTTCCGATAGCGGGTGGGGGGATACGCAGTATTTT. Amino acid sequence: CASSSDSGWGDTQYF.

V usage is TRBV5-4 and J usage is TRBJ2-3; TRBD1 aligns across 11 bases. Germline loops: CDR1 SGHNT, CDR2 YYREEE (reference sequence). Germline trimming cut 5 bases from V and 6 bases from J; bases unmatched to any gene: 8. The CDR3 is 15 amino acids. In nucleotides, the CDR3 is TGTGCCAGCAGGTCCCGGGACAGGGGGATGGATACGCAGTATTTT. Amino acids: CASRSRDRGMDTQYF.

The J gene is TRBJ1-1, the V gene TRBV5-5; D is perhaps TRBD1 (5 bases). V gave up 1 base and J gave up 7 bases, with 14 bases separating them. The CDR3 runs 14 residues. From germline, CDR1 is SGHKS and CDR2 YYEKEE (reference sequence). The CDR3 region has the DNA TGTGCCAGCAGCTTGTTGACAGCCTTTAATGAAGCTTTCTTT. It yields the protein CASSLLTAFNEAFF.

This clone was seen a handful of times. V and J are TRBV19 and TRBJ1-3; possible D gene TRBD1, 5 bases. Trimming removed 5 bases at V and 4 bases at J, with 15 bases between. CDR3 length equals 15 residues. Germline V gene lookup returns CDR1 LNHDA and CDR2 SQIVND (reference sequence). In DNA form, the CDR3 reads TGTGCCAGTAGTCCCCTACAGGCGCTCGGAAACACCATATATTTT. Encoded protein: CASSPLQALGNTIYF.

The rearrangement links TRBV29-1 to TRBJ2-3; 7 bases align to TRBD1. From germline, CDR1 is SQVTM and CDR2 ANQGSEA. This CDR3 spans 12 amino acids. Trimming cost V 8 bases and J 5 bases; bases outside gene matches: 7. The CDR3 nucleotides are TGCAGCACTGACAGGGACGTAGATACGCAGTATTTT. It is translated as CSTDRDVDTQYF.

V usage is TRBV9 and J usage is TRBJ2-3; perhaps TRBD1 as D (6 bases). Germline V gives CDR1 SGDLS, CDR2 YYNGEE. The CDR3 is 14 residues long. V was shortened by 2 bases and J by 0 bases, with 7 bases between the two germline ends. In DNA form, the CDR3 reads TGTGCCAGCAGCGTGGGGGCTAGCACAGATACGCAGTATTTT. It translates to CASSVGASTDTQYF.

The chain has TRBV28 and TRBJ2-5; 11 nucleotides line up with TRBD1. This CDR3 contains 15 residues. Germline V gene lookup returns CDR1 MDHEN and CDR2 SYDVKM. With V trimmed by 5 bases and J by 0 bases, 2 bases remained unmatched. CDR3 sequence (DNA): TGTGCCAGCAGTGGACAGGGGGCCGACCAAGAGACCCAGTACTTC. Amino acid sequence: CASSGQGADQETQYF.

This clone has at least ten counts. The chain joins TRBV19 to TRBJ2-7, with a weak D call TRBD2 (6 bases). The CDR3 extends over 15 amino acids. Trimming cost V 6 bases and J 3 bases, with 18 bases left between them. Germline V lookup: CDR1 LNHDA, CDR2 SQIVND (reference sequence). The CDR3 loop reads CASRERDSMDYEQYF. The CDR3 DNA follows: TGTGCCAGTAGAGAAAGGGACTCAATGGACTACGAGCAGTACTTC.

The genes are TRBV29-1 and TRBJ2-1; perhaps TRBD2 as D (6 bases). Per the germline V gene, CDR1 is SQVTM and CDR2 is ANQGSEA. The CDR3 has 15 residues. V shed 3 bases and J shed 2 bases, with 14 bases lying between them. The CDR3 coding sequence is TGCAGCGTTGATTTAGCGGCGGCTCCCTACAATGAGCAGTTCTTC. This translates into CSVDLAAAPYNEQFF.

The chain links TRBV9 to TRBJ1-2; 8 bases map to TRBD1. The CDR3 runs 14 residues. Germline V gene lookup returns CDR1 SGDLS and CDR2 YYNGEE. The trim removed 3 bases at V and 7 bases at J, leaving 8 bases unmatched. The CDR3 region has the DNA TGTGCCAGCAGCGAGAAGACAGGGGCGGGTGGCTACACCTTC. This gives the protein CASSEKTGAGGYTF.

This clone was recorded a few times. The chain links TRBV7-3 to TRBJ1-1; TRBD1 agrees at 7 bases. Losses at the gene ends were 5 bases for V and 4 bases for J; bases not matched to a gene: 10. CDR1 is SGHTA and CDR2 is FQGTGA in the germline V gene. The CDR3 sequence is 15 residues long. The CDR3 loop is CASSPTGTSATEAFF. In DNA, the CDR3 is TGTGCCAGCAGCCCGACAGGGACGAGCGCCACTGAAGCTTTCTTT. Full variable domain (remainder filled in from reference TRBV7-3 and TRBJ1-1): GAGVSQTPSNKVTEKGKYVELRCDPISGHTALYWYRQSLGQGPEFLIYFQGTGAADDSGLPNDRFFAVRPEGSVSTLKIQRTERGDSAVYLCASSPTGTSATEAFFGQGTRLTVV.